The 32 T cell receptor beta chains given below trace back to one sample, sequenced in a study of T cell repertoires in cytomegalovirus infection. Which antigens these TCRs recognize remains unknown. MiXCR was run by TCRdb on the reads, yielding one entry per CDR3 protein. The sample contains roughly 120,000 distinct CDR3 sequences, 32% of which appear only once. The sequences come from CD8+ T cells from cultured PBMCs, collected from culture after CMV antigen stimulation. The origin of the receptors is a human donor in good health (CMV status not recorded). Some clones in this sample may be carry-over from other donors' samples.

This clonotype came up a few times. V and J are TRBV2 and TRBJ2-1; D not resolved. From germline, CDR1 is SNHLY and CDR2 FYNNEI. CDR3 length: 13 residues. V lost 4 bases and J 4 bases, leaving 8 bases between the germline ends. The CDR3 DNA reads as TGTGCCAGCAGTGCAACGGAATACAATGAGCAGTTCTTC. It encodes CASSATEYNEQFF.

This chain uses TRBV28 with TRBJ1-2, with D unclear. Germline loops: CDR1 MDHEN, CDR2 SYDVKM. The CDR3 has 12 amino acids. V was trimmed by 7 bases and J by 2 bases, leaving 8 bases between them. CDR3 region: CASTPDNYGYTF. In nucleotides, the CDR3 is TGTGCCAGCACCCCGGACAACTATGGCTACACCTTC.

This chain connects TRBV11-2 to TRBJ1-4, with D unclear. Germline V gene data show CDR1 as SGHAT and CDR2 as FQNNGV. The CDR3 spans 15 residues. Trimming shortened V by 1 base and J by 0 bases, and 6 bases separated the two germline ends. The CDR3 nucleotides read TGTGCCAGCAGCTTAGGAGCTGCAACTAATGAAAAACTGTTTTTT. This gives the protein CASSLGAATNEKLFF.

The chain employs TRBV12-3 or TRBV12-4 and TRBJ2-7; a weak D match, TRBD2 (6 bases). This CDR3 contains 14 residues. The V end was cut by 6 bases, the J end by 7 bases, with 19 bases between. The CDR3 is CASSPGTGSGEQYF. CDR3 coding DNA: TGTGCCAGCAGCCCCGGGACTGGGAGCGGGGAGCAGTACTTC.

This chain connects TRBV4-3 to TRBJ1-2; TRBD1 matches 7 bases. V lost 0 bases and J lost 4; bases outside the gene matches: 5. The germline CDR1 and CDR2 sequences are LGHNA and YSLEER. The CDR3 runs to 15 residues. This chain's CDR3 is CASSQDTGTAYGYTF. CDR3 coding DNA: TGCGCCAGCAGCCAAGATACCGGGACAGCCTATGGCTACACCTTC.

The chain recombines TRBV6-2 or TRBV6-3 with TRBJ1-2; tentatively, D is TRBD1 (6 bases). The V gene's germline CDR1 is MNHEY and CDR2 SVGEGT. The CDR3 contains 17 residues. V lost 4 bases to trimming and J lost 8 bases, with 26 bases between them. In DNA form, the CDR3 reads TGTGCCAGCAGTTCCACCCGAAGAAAAGACAGGAAATTGGGCTACACCTTC. Its protein product is CASSSTRRKDRKLGYTF.

This clonotype was observed a handful of times. The V call is TRBV27, the J call TRBJ2-1; no definite D call. The V gene lost 2 bases and the J gene lost 0 bases, with 8 bases spanning the gap. Germline CDR1 and CDR2: MNHEY and SMNVEV (reference sequence). The CDR3 contains 15 residues. CDR3 amino acids: CASSLTPSSYNEQFF. The CDR3 coding sequence is TGTGCCAGCAGTTTAACTCCCAGCTCCTACAATGAGCAGTTCTTC.

The chain is built from TRBV28 and TRBJ2-3; 11 bases fit TRBD2. The ends lost 6 bases at V and 5 bases at J; junction bases unmatched: 7. The CDR3 loop spans 15 amino acids. Germline V CDR1 and CDR2: MDHEN, SYDVKM. For the CDR3, the DNA is TGTGCCAGCAGCTCTAGCGGGGGGCGGCAAGATACGCAGTATTTT. This sequence encodes CASSSSGGRQDTQYF.

This rearrangement joins TRBV12-3 or TRBV12-4 to TRBJ1-1; possible D gene TRBD1, 5 bases. The germline V and J ends were trimmed by 4 bases and 6 bases, with 12 bases remaining between them. The CDR3 runs to 13 residues. CDR3 protein: CASSSSGYPEAFF. DNA for the CDR3: TGTGCCAGCAGTTCCTCAGGGTACCCTGAAGCTTTCTTT.

This clonotype appeared a single time. The chain combines TRBV6-1 with TRBJ2-7; maybe TRBD1 (6 bases). Germline values: CDR1 MNHNS, CDR2 SASEGT. The CDR3 contains 13 residues. V was trimmed by 7 bases and J by 4 bases, leaving 14 bases between them. The CDR3 coding sequence is TGTGCCAGCATGGGGGCTCCTATTTACGAGCAGTACTTC. The encoded protein is CASMGAPIYEQYF.

The chain is built from TRBV27 and TRBJ2-7; 9 nucleotides agree with TRBD1. Unmatched junction bases numbered 8, after V lost 6 bases and J lost 5 bases. The CDR3 length is 14 residues. Per the germline V gene, CDR1 is MNHEY and CDR2 is SMNVEV (reference sequence). CDR3 sequence reads: CASSLQGAWDEQYF. CDR3 coding DNA: TGTGCCAGCAGCCTACAGGGGGCGTGGGACGAGCAGTACTTC.

This clonotype was observed many times. V gene TRBV6-5 combines with J gene TRBJ1-1; a possible D gene is TRBD1 (5 bases). This CDR3 is built from 13 residues. V lost 3 bases, J lost 5 bases, and 10 bases lay in between. Germline V gives CDR1 MNHEY, CDR2 SVGAGI. The CDR3 spells CASSYLEGTEAFF. For the CDR3, the DNA is TGTGCCAGCAGTTATTTGGAGGGGACTGAAGCTTTCTTT.

This rearrangement joins TRBV27 to TRBJ1-2; TRBD1 is a possible D gene (5 bases). Germline V gives CDR1 MNHEY, CDR2 SMNVEV (reference sequence). The CDR3 runs 13 residues. V dropped 4 bases and J dropped 7 bases, with 13 bases sitting between them. CDR3 in amino acids: CASSWGRNSGYTF. CDR3 DNA sequence: TGTGCCAGCAGTTGGGGCAGGAATAGTGGCTACACCTTC.

The chain links TRBV6-5 to TRBJ1-1; maybe TRBD1 (5 bases). The germline CDR1 and CDR2 sequences are MNHEY and SVGAGI. The CDR3 extends over 21 amino acids. Trimming pared 2 bases from V and 3 bases from J, leaving 31 bases between. The CDR3 protein is CASSYAQVPGQGAGWDTEAFF. The CDR3 nucleotides read TGTGCCAGCAGTTACGCGCAGGTCCCCGGCCAGGGTGCGGGGTGGGACACTGAAGCTTTCTTT.

The CDR3 bases are TGTGCCACCCGCTGGGGGGGCGACTACGAGCAGTACTTC. Translation: CATRWGGDYEQYF. The chain is built from TRBV6-5 and TRBJ2-7; a possible D gene is TRBD2 (7 bases). V was shortened by 10 bases and J by 3 bases, with 16 bases between the two germline ends. The germline V gene has CDR1 MNHEY and CDR2 SVGAGI. The CDR3 has 13 amino acids.

This clonotype was picked up a small number of times. The chain carries TRBV6-5 and TRBJ1-1; D gene uncertain. The CDR3 has 13 residues. V was trimmed by 2 bases and J by 4 bases, leaving 8 bases between them. CDR1 and CDR2 (germline): MNHEY, SVGAGI. The CDR3 nucleotides read TGTGCCAGCAGTTACAGGGATATCACTGAAGCTTTCTTT. Protein sequence: CASSYRDITEAFF.

This clonotype was found a few times. The chain couples TRBV7-9 to TRBJ2-1; possible D gene TRBD2, 5 bases. Trimming stripped 5 bases from V and 5 bases from J, with 16 bases between. The CDR3 runs to 15 residues. Germline V gene lookup returns CDR1 SEHNR and CDR2 FQNEAQ (reference sequence). In DNA form, the CDR3 reads TGTGCCAGCAGCCTAGACGTGGACGGGAACAATGAGCAGTTCTTC. Translating gives CASSLDVDGNNEQFF. The full variable domain, its missing parts supplied by reference TRBV7-9 and TRBJ2-1, is DTGVSQNPRHKITKRGQNVTFRCDPISEHNRLYWYRQTLGQGPEFLTYFQNEAQLEKSRLLSDRFSAERPKGSFSTLEIQRTEQGDSAMYLCASSLDVDGNNEQFFGPGTRLTVL.

This chain joins TRBV27 and TRBJ2-7, with D possibly TRBD1 on 6 matching bases. Trimming took 5 bases from V and 3 from J, leaving 20 bases between them. The length of the CDR3 is 16 residues. Germline lookup yields CDR1 MNHEY and CDR2 SMNVEV (reference sequence). This CDR3 reads CASSALTTGGVYEQYF. In DNA, the CDR3 is TGTGCCAGCAGTGCCCTTACGACAGGAGGCGTCTACGAGCAGTACTTC.

This chain uses TRBV6-6 with TRBJ2-7; no reliable D call. The length of the CDR3 is 14 residues. The germline CDR1 and CDR2 sequences are MNHNY and SVGAGI (reference sequence). Trimming removed 0 bases from V and 2 bases from J, with 8 bases in between. The CDR3 nucleotides are TGTGCCAGCAGTTACTCACCGGATCCCTACGAGCAGTACTTC. Translating it yields CASSYSPDPYEQYF.

This clonotype was counted ten times or more. The V and J genes are TRBV2 and TRBJ1-5; the D is unclear. Trimming shortened V by 0 bases and J by 4 bases, and 7 bases separated the two germline ends. CDR3 length: 14 residues. Germline assignment: CDR1 SNHLY and CDR2 FYNNEI. The CDR3 reads CASSEAWSNQPQHF. CDR3 nucleotide sequence: TGTGCCAGCAGTGAAGCATGGAGTAATCAGCCCCAGCATTTT. Complete variable domain (other parts from reference TRBV2 and TRBJ1-5): EPEVTQTPSHQVTQMGQEVILRCVPISNHLYFYWYRQILGQKVEFLVSFYNNEISEKSEIFDDQFSVERPDGSNFTLKIRSTKLEDSAMYFCASSEAWSNQPQHFGDGTRLSIL.

This clonotype showed up just a few times. The chain has TRBV7-9 and TRBJ2-3; a weak D match, TRBD2 (5 bases). V was trimmed by 5 bases and J by 7 bases, leaving 10 bases between them. The V gene's germline CDR1 is SEHNR and CDR2 FQNEAQ (reference sequence). The CDR3 has 12 amino acids. CDR3 residues: CASSPSGNTQYF. CDR3 sequence (DNA): TGTGCCAGCAGCCCTTCGGGGAATACGCAGTATTTT.

This clonotype occurred many times. The chain has TRBV7-2 and TRBJ2-5; D uncertain. The CDR3 extends over 12 amino acids. V was shortened by 5 bases and J by 2 bases, with 6 bases between the two germline ends. Looked up from germline, CDR1 is SGHTA and CDR2 is FQGNSA. The CDR3 protein is CASSPYQETQYF. CDR3 nucleotide sequence: TGTGCCAGCAGCCCATATCAAGAGACCCAGTACTTC.

This clonotype turned up a few times. This chain uses TRBV6-6 with TRBJ2-1, with 12 bases that match TRBD2. With V trimmed by 6 bases and J by 5 bases, 20 bases remained unmatched. Germline CDR1 is MNHNY and CDR2 is SVGAGI (reference sequence). The CDR3 sequence is 20 residues long. CDR3: CASRYWLAGGQTVSHNEQFF. CDR3 nucleotide sequence: TGTGCCAGCAGGTATTGGCTAGCGGGGGGGCAAACCGTCAGCCACAATGAGCAGTTCTTC.

This clonotype was observed a handful of times. This sequence joins TRBV7-8 and TRBJ1-2, with TRBD1 matching over 11 bases. Looked up from germline, CDR1 is SGHVS and CDR2 is FQNEAQ. The V segment lost 7 bases and the J segment 2 bases; nucleotides outside the gene matches: 6. There are 15 residues in the CDR3. The CDR3 DNA reads as TGTGCCAGCAACCTAGGGACAGGGGGAAACTATGGCTACACCTTC. Translating it yields CASNLGTGGNYGYTF.

The chain links TRBV19 to TRBJ1-5, with D perhaps matching TRBD1 (6 bases). Trimming stripped 3 bases from V and 1 base from J, with 10 bases between. Germline CDR1 LNHDA, CDR2 SQIVND (reference sequence). CDR3 length equals 15 residues. The DNA for the CDR3 is TGTGCCAGTAGTATGGAGGGGGTCAGCAATCAGCCCCAGCATTTT. Amino acids: CASSMEGVSNQPQHF.

The chain couples TRBV4-2 to TRBJ1-3; 7 bases align to TRBD1. The CDR3 totals 16 residues. With 1 base clipped from V and 2 bases from J, the junction kept 5 bases outside the gene matches. Germline CDR1 and CDR2: LGHNA and YNFKEQ. CDR3 DNA: TGTGCCAGCAGCCAAGGGCAGGGGGAAGCTGGAAACACCATATATTTT. Translation: CASSQGQGEAGNTIYF.

This rearrangement joins TRBV13 to TRBJ1-6; D perhaps matches TRBD1 (5 bases). V was shortened by 2 bases and J by 11 bases, with 13 bases between the two germline ends. Germline CDR1 reads PRHDT; CDR2 reads FYEKMQ (reference sequence). The CDR3 contains 14 residues. The CDR3 region is CASSLRGGGAPLHF. For the CDR3, the DNA is TGTGCCAGCAGCTTACGGGGCGGTGGAGCACCCCTCCACTTT.

The J gene is TRBJ1-5, the V gene TRBV28; D is undetermined. The CDR3 extends over 14 amino acids. V lost 6 bases and J lost 7, with 16 bases in between. CDR1 and CDR2 from the germline V gene are MDHEN and SYDVKM. CDR3 sequence reads: CASSQPRRPQPQHF. Here the CDR3 DNA reads TGTGCCAGCAGCCAACCCCGAAGACCGCAGCCCCAGCATTTT.

This clonotype was counted a few times. This rearrangement joins TRBV7-3 to TRBJ2-1; possible D gene TRBD1, 6 bases. The germline V gene encodes CDR1 SGHTA and CDR2 FQGTGA. Trimming removed 3 bases from V and 7 bases from J, with 10 bases in between. There are 13 residues in the CDR3. The CDR3 DNA follows: TGTGCCAGCAGCTTCAGCACAGGGAATGAGCAGTTCTTC. Protein: CASSFSTGNEQFF.

The chain combines TRBV4-1 with TRBJ1-1; 8 positions match TRBD1. CDR1 is MGHRA, CDR2 YSYEKL, per germline. With V trimmed by 5 bases and J by 5 bases, 10 bases remained unmatched. There are 15 residues in the CDR3. The CDR3 nucleotides are TGCGCCAGCAGCAAAAGCCAGGGGGCGTCTACTGAAGCTTTCTTT. It encodes CASSKSQGASTEAFF.

V is TRBV7-9 and J is TRBJ1-1, with D unresolved. The CDR3 totals 12 residues. In germline, CDR1 is SEHNR, CDR2 FQNEAQ (reference sequence). The V gene lost 6 bases and the J gene lost 4 bases, with 9 bases spanning the gap. The CDR3 is CASSPDLTEAFF. The CDR3 bases are TGTGCCAGCAGTCCTGATCTCACTGAAGCTTTCTTT.

This clonotype has at least ten counts. The V and J genes are TRBV27 and TRBJ2-5; D not resolved. Germline V gives CDR1 MNHEY, CDR2 SMNVEV (reference sequence). The CDR3 extends over 15 amino acids. Trimming took off 8 bases at V and 5 bases at J, with 21 bases between the two ends. The CDR3 protein is CASRRTGPHGETQYF. DNA of the CDR3: TGTGCCAGCCGACGGACGGGTCCCCATGGGGAGACCCAGTACTTC.